The clone carrying this T cell receptor (beta chain) has ten or more counts. The sample is drawn from a study of tumor-infiltrating lymphocytes in primary liver carcinoma. This CDR3 spans 14 amino acids. The germline V gene encodes CDR1 SGHNT and CDR2 YYREEE (reference sequence). With 3 bases clipped from V and 3 bases from J, the junction kept 5 bases outside the gene matches. RNA and DNA were co-extracted from about 20-30 mg of unsorted bulk tissue. Reverse transcription of about 0.5 ug total RNA with a constant-region primer produced TCR beta cDNA. TCR beta libraries came from three nested multiplex PCR rounds using slightly modified ARM-PCR. PCR rounds one and two used TRBV1-TRBV30 forward primers with a C-beta reverse primer for about 11 cycles each. TCRdb re-called the multiplex PCR reads with MiXCR, one entry per CDR3 protein. Among some 120,000 distinct CDR3 sequences, roughly three fifths were seen once, and the ten largest hold 8.4%.

Sequencing was performed on liver tumor tissue from sampling region 3. Subset of the sample: tumor region T3, left-lateral pole. This chain connects TRBV5-4 to TRBJ2-7; 8 bases are shared with TRBD2. This TCR was recovered from a woman aged 60-75 years with primary liver carcinoma and hepatitis B virus infection. The CDR3 DNA follows: TGTGCCAGCAGCTCGGGGACTAGAAACTACGAGCAGTACTTC. Residues: CASSSGTRNYEQYF.